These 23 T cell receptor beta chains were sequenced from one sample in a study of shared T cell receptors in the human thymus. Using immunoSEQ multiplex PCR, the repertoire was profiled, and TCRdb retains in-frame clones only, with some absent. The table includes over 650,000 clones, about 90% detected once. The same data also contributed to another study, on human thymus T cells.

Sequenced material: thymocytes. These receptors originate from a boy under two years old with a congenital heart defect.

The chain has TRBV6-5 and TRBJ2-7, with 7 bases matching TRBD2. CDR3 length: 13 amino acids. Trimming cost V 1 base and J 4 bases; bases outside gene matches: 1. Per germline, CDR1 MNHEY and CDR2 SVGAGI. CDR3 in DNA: TGTGCCAGCAGTTACTTGGGGGGGTACGAGCAGTACTTC. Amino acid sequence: CASSYLGGYEQYF.

CDR3 protein: CASSYSGQGSEPQHF. The CDR3, as DNA: TGTGCCAGCAGTTACTCAGGGCAGGGGTCAGAGCCCCAGCATTTT. The chain carries TRBV6-5 and TRBJ1-5, with D tentatively TRBD1 (6 bases). Germline V gives CDR1 MNHEY, CDR2 SVGAGI. The CDR3 has 15 residues. V was clipped by 0 bases and J by 8 bases, with 14 bases between them.

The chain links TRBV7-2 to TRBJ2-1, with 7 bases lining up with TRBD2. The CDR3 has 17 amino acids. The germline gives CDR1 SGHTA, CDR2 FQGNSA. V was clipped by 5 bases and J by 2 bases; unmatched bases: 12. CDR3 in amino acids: CASSERTRRIPYNEQFF. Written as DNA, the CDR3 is TGTGCCAGCAGCGAGCGGACTAGACGAATTCCCTACAATGAGCAGTTCTTC.

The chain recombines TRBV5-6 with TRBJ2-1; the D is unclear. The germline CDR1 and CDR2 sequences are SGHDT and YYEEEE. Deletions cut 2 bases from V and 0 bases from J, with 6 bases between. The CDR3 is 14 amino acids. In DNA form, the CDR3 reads TGTGCCAGCAGCTTTACAAGCTCCTACAATGAGCAGTTCTTC. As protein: CASSFTSSYNEQFF. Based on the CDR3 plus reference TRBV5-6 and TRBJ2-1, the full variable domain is DAGVTQSPTHLIKTRGQQVTLRCSPKSGHDTVSWYQQALGQGPQFIFQYYEEEERQRGNFPDRFSGHQFPNYSSELNVNALLLGDSALYLCASSFTSSYNEQFFGPGTRLTVL.

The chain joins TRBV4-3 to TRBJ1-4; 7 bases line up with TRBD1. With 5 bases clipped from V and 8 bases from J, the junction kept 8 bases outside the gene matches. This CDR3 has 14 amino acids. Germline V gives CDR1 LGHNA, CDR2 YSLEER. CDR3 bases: TGCGCCAGCAGCAAGACAGGGTGGGGGGAAAAACTGTTTTTT. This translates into CASSKTGWGEKLFF.

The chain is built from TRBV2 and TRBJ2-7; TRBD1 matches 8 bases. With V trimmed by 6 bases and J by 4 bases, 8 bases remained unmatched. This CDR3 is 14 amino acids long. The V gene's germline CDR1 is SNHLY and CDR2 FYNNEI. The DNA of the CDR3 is TGTGCCAGCAGGAAACGACAGGGGTGGTACGAGCAGTACTTC. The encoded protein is CASRKRQGWYEQYF.

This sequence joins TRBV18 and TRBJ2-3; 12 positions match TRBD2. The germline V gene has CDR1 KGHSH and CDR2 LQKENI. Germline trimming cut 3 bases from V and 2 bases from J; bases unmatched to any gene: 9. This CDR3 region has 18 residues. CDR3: CASSPGLAGGTPTDTQYF. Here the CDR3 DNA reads TGTGCCAGCTCACCGGGACTAGCGGGCGGAACTCCCACAGATACGCAGTATTTT.

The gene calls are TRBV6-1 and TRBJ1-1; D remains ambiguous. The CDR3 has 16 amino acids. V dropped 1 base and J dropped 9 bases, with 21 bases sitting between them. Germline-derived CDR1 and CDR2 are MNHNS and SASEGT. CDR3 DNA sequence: TGTGCCAGCAGTGAAGGTTCCTGGGCCCCGCTTCGCCAAGCTTTCTTT. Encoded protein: CASSEGSWAPLRQAFF.

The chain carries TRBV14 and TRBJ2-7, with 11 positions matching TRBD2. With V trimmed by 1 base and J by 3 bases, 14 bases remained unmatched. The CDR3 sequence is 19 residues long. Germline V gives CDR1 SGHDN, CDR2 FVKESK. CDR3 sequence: CASSQASRGTSGDYYEQYF. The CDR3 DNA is TGTGCCAGCAGCCAAGCCAGCAGGGGGACTAGCGGAGACTACTACGAGCAGTACTTC.

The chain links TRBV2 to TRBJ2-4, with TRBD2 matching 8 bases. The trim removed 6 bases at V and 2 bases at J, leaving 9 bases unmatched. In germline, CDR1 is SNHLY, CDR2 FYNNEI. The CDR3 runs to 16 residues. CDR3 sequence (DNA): TGTGCCAGCAGCACTCGGGGCGGGGGGACCAAAAACATTCAGTACTTC. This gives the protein CASSTRGGGTKNIQYF. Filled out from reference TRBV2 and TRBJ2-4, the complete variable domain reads EPEVTQTPSHQVTQMGQEVILRCVPISNHLYFYWYRQILGQKVEFLVSFYNNEISEKSEIFDDQFSVERPDGSNFTLKIRSTKLEDSAMYFCASSTRGGGTKNIQYFGAGTRLSVL.

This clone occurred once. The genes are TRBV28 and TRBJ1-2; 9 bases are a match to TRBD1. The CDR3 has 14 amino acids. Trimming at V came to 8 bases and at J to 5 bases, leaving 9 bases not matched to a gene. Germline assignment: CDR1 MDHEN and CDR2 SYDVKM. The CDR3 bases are TGTGCCAGCTTGCCCGCGGGACAGGGATATGGCTACACCTTC. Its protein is CASLPAGQGYGYTF.

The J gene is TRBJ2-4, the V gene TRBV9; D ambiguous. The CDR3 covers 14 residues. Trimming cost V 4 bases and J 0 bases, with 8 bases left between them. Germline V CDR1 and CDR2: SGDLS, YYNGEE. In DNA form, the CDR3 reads TGTGCCAGCAGCCCACCACTAGCCAAAAACATTCAGTACTTC. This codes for CASSPPLAKNIQYF.

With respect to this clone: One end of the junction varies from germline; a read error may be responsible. The DNA of the CDR3 is TGCGCCAGCAGCCAAGTAGAAGCGGTAGCGGGGCCCTCCGACAATGAGCAGTTCTTC. Translation gives CASSQVEAVAGPSDNEQFF. V usage is TRBV4-3 and J usage is TRBJ2-1, with 8 bases fitting TRBD2. CDR1 LGHNA and CDR2 YSLEER come from the germline V gene. The CDR3 contains 19 residues.

CDR3 bases: TGTGCCTGGAGTGTGCGAGGGGGAGGGGAGACCCAGTACTTC. It yields the protein CAWSVRGGGETQYF. This rearrangement joins TRBV30 to TRBJ2-5; D is perhaps TRBD2 (7 bases). This CDR3 spans 14 amino acids. CDR1 is GTSNPN, CDR2 SVGIG, per germline (reference sequence). Between the trimmed V and J ends, which lost 0 bases and 5 bases, there was a span of 13 bases.

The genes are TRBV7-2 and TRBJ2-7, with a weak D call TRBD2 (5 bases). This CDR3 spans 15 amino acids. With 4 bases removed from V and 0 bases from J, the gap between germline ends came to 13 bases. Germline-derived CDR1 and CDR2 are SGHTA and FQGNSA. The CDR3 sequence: CASSSQRTLSYEQYF. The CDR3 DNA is TGTGCCAGCAGCTCCCAGAGGACTCTCTCCTACGAGCAGTACTTC.

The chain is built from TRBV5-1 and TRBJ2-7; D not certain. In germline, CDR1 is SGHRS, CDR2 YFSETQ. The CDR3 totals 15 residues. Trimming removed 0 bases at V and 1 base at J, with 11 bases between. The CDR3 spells CASSLAESPSYEQYF. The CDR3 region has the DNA TGCGCCAGCAGCTTGGCCGAGAGTCCTTCCTACGAGCAGTACTTC.

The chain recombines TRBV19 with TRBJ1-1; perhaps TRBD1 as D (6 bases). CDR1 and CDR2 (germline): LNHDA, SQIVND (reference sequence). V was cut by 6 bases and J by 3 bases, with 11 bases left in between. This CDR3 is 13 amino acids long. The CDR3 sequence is CASRLKGDTEAFF. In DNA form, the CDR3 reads TGTGCCAGTAGGCTCAAGGGGGACACTGAAGCTTTCTTT.

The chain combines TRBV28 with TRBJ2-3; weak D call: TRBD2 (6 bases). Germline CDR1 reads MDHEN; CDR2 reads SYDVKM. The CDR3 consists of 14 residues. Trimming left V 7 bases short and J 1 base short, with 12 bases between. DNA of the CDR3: TGTGCCAGCACGGGGAGGAGGGGCACAGATACGCAGTATTTT. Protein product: CASTGRRGTDTQYF.

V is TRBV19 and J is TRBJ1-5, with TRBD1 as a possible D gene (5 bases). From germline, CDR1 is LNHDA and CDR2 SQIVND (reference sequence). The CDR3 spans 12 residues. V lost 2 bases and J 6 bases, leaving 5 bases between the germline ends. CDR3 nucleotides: TGTGCCAGTAGTATACAGGGTCAGCCCCAGCATTTT. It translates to CASSIQGQPQHF.

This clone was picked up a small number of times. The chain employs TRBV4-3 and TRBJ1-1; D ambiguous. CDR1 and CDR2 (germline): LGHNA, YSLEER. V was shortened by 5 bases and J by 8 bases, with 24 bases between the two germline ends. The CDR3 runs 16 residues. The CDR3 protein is CASSGVVRQAPSEAFF. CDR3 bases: TGCGCCAGCAGCGGTGTTGTCAGGCAGGCTCCCTCGGAAGCTTTCTTT.

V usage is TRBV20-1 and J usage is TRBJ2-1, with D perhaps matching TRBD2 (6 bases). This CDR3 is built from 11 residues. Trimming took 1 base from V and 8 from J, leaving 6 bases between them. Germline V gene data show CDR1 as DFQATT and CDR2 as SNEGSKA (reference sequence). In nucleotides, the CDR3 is TGCAGTGCTAGAGGCGGGGATGAGCAGTTCTTC. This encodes CSARGGDEQFF.

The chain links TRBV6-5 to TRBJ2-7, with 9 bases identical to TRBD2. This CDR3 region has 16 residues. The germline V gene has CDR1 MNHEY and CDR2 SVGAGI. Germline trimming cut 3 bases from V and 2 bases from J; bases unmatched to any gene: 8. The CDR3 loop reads CASSYGIPSGAYEQYF. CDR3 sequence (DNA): TGTGCCAGCAGTTATGGAATCCCTAGCGGGGCCTACGAGCAGTACTTC.

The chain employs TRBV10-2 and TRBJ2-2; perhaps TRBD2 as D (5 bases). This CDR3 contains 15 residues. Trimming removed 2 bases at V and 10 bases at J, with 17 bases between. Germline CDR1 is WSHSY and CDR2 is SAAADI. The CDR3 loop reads CASSEEGPHPAELFF. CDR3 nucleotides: TGCGCCAGCAGTGAGGAGGGCCCCCATCCCGCGGAGCTGTTTTTT.